The 14 T cell receptor beta chains reported below all come from one sample, sequenced in a study of OX40 agonist ivuxolimab in advanced cancers. Clones were sequenced by immunoSEQ multiplex PCR, and TCRdb holds only the in-frame ones, with some missing. This table holds 60,000 to 85,000 clones, over 70% found once. The input for sequencing was CD4+ or CD8+ T cells sorted from blood, taken in a trial of the OX40 agonist ivuxolimab. The origin of the receptors is an adult with an advanced solid tumor such as melanoma, head and neck, liver or kidney cancer.

The J gene is TRBJ2-7, the V gene TRBV29-1; 8 nucleotides line up with TRBD2. V dropped 6 bases and J dropped 6; count of bases not matched to a gene: 7. The CDR3 extends over 12 amino acids. Germline CDR1 SQVTM, CDR2 ANQGSEA. In DNA, the CDR3 is TGCAGCGTGGGGAGCGGGAGAGGCGAGCAGTACTTC. Translated, it gives CSVGSGRGEQYF.

This chain links TRBV2 with TRBJ2-2, with TRBD2 matching 7 bases. V shed 2 bases and J 1 base; nucleotides not matched to a gene: 7. The length of the CDR3 is 17 residues. Germline V gene sequence: CDR1 SNHLY, CDR2 FYNNEI. CDR3 DNA: TGTGCCAGCAGTGAACTTAAGGCTAGCGGGAACACCGGGGAGCTGTTTTTT. Protein: CASSELKASGNTGELFF. The variable domain in full, completed from reference TRBV2 and TRBJ2-2, reads EPEVTQTPSHQVTQMGQEVILRCVPISNHLYFYWYRQILGQKVEFLVSFYNNEISEKSEIFDDQFSVERPDGSNFTLKIRSTKLEDSAMYFCASSELKASGNTGELFFGEGSRLTVL.

The gene calls are TRBV10-3 and TRBJ2-3; 10 bases align to TRBD2. CDR1 is ENHRY and CDR2 is SYGVKD in the germline V gene. The CDR3 contains 16 residues. Losses at the gene ends were 6 bases for V and 0 bases for J; bases not matched to a gene: 6. The CDR3 sequence is CAISSATSGSTDTQYF. The CDR3, as DNA: TGTGCCATCAGCTCAGCGACTAGCGGGAGCACAGATACGCAGTATTTT.

The chain joins TRBV19 to TRBJ2-7; TRBD1 might be the D (6 bases). This CDR3 comprises 14 residues. Trimming removed 6 bases from V and 3 bases from J, with 15 bases in between. Per the germline V gene, CDR1 is LNHDA and CDR2 is SQIVND (reference sequence). CDR3 loop: CASRATGKGYEQYF. The CDR3, as DNA: TGTGCCAGTAGGGCCACAGGGAAGGGCTACGAGCAGTACTTC.

The chain employs TRBV30 and TRBJ2-6; D is perhaps TRBD2 (5 bases). This CDR3 has 14 residues. V lost 8 bases and J lost 0, with 11 bases in between. Germline lookup yields CDR1 GTSNPN and CDR2 SVGIG (reference sequence). DNA for the CDR3: TGTGCCCGAGGGAGTGCCTCTGGGGCCAACGTCCTGACTTTC. The encoded protein is CARGSASGANVLTF.

The CDR3 DNA is TGCGCCAGCAGCCAAGATAGGACGGGTCGTGGTACGCAGTATTTT. The encoded protein is CASSQDRTGRGTQYF. The chain couples TRBV4-1 to TRBJ2-3; D gene unclear. V was cut by 0 bases and J by 8 bases, with 15 bases left in between. Germline-derived CDR1 and CDR2 are MGHRA and YSYEKL. The CDR3 spans 15 residues.

The CDR3 spells CASAHQGHEVGELFF. For the CDR3, the DNA is TGTGCCAGCGCACACCAGGGCCACGAGGTCGGGGAGCTGTTTTTT. J is TRBJ2-2 and V is TRBV11-2, with TRBD1 as a possible D gene (5 bases). This CDR3 is 15 amino acids long. With 8 bases removed from V and 7 bases from J, the gap between germline ends came to 20 bases. Germline-derived CDR1 and CDR2 are SGHAT and FQNNGV. Variable domain in full (rest from reference TRBV11-2 and TRBJ2-2): EAGVAQSPRYKIIEKRQSVAFWCNPISGHATLYWYQQILGQGPKLLIQFQNNGVVDDSQLPKDRFSAERLKGVDSTLKIQPAKLEDSAVYLCASAHQGHEVGELFFGEGSRLTVL.

The chain uses TRBV30 and TRBJ1-3; no clear D. Looked up from germline, CDR1 is GTSNPN and CDR2 is SVGIG (reference sequence). The CDR3 runs 14 residues. V lost 2 bases and J 0 bases, leaving 8 bases between the germline ends. This chain's CDR3 is CAWSRLLSGNTIYF. The CDR3, as DNA: TGTGCCTGGAGTCGGCTTCTCTCTGGAAACACCATATATTTT. Supplemented by reference TRBV30 and TRBJ1-3, the full variable domain reads SQTIHQWPATLVQPVGSPLSLECTVEGTSNPNLYWYRQAAGRGLQLLFYSVGIGQISSEVPQNLSASRPQDRQFILSSKKLLLSDSGFYLCAWSRLLSGNTIYFGEGSWLTVV.

This chain uses TRBV25-1 with TRBJ1-1; D is uncertain. The V end lost 7 bases, the J end lost 5 bases, and 8 bases lay between the germline ends. The CDR3 sequence is 11 residues long. CDR1 and CDR2 from the germline V gene are MGHDK and SYGVNS. In DNA, the CDR3 is TGTGCCAGCAAAGGGCCAACTGAAGCTTTCTTT. Its translation is CASKGPTEAFF.

V and J are TRBV18 and TRBJ2-1, with D possibly TRBD1 on 6 matching bases. The germline V gene has CDR1 KGHSH and CDR2 LQKENI. The ends were cut back, 5 bases at V and 8 bases at J, with 19 bases in the middle. The CDR3 is 15 residues long. For the CDR3, the DNA is TGTGCCAGCTCAACAAGGGGTGATGGGGGCTATGAGCAGTTCTTC. Its protein product is CASSTRGDGGYEQFF. Complete variable domain (other parts from reference TRBV18 and TRBJ2-1): NAGVMQNPRHLVRRRGQEARLRCSPMKGHSHVYWYRQLPEEGLKFMVYLQKENIIDESGMPKERFSAEFPKEGPSILRIQQVVRGDSAAYFCASSTRGDGGYEQFFGPGTRLTVL.

This clone has only one observation. The gene calls are TRBV29-1 and TRBJ2-1, with D perhaps TRBD2 (5 bases). CDR3 length equals 16 residues. From germline, CDR1 is SQVTM and CDR2 ANQGSEA. V lost 4 bases, J lost 3 bases, and 19 bases lay in between. The DNA for the CDR3 is TGCAGCGTTGGAAGAGAGGTAGCGTCGATCTACAATGAGCAGTTCTTC. It translates to CSVGREVASIYNEQFF.

The chain joins TRBV5-1 to TRBJ2-7; 7 positions agree with TRBD1. J lost 3 bases, V lost 0 bases, and 3 bases had no gene match. Germline lookup yields CDR1 SGHRS and CDR2 YFSETQ. The CDR3 has 14 amino acids. DNA of the CDR3: TGCGCCAGCAGCTTGGGGGCAGGGGGCTACGAGCAGTACTTC. This gives the protein CASSLGAGGYEQYF.

The chain joins TRBV2 to TRBJ2-7, with 7 bases matching TRBD1. V lost 5 bases, J lost 2 bases, and 9 bases stayed unmatched. CDR1 and CDR2 (germline): SNHLY, FYNNEI. The CDR3 contains 15 residues. For the CDR3, the DNA is TGTGCCAGCAGTTCCATACAGGGGTCCACCTACGAGCAGTACTTC. It specifies CASSSIQGSTYEQYF.

The chain is built from TRBV11-3 and TRBJ2-1; TRBD1 matches at 8 bases. The CDR3 is made up of 16 amino acids. Looked up from germline, CDR1 is SGHNT and CDR2 is YENEEA. V shed 1 base, J shed 6 bases, and the junction held 8 bases outside the gene matches. CDR3: CASSLGGQDLGNEQFF. Written as DNA, the CDR3 is TGTGCCAGCAGCTTAGGGGGACAGGACCTGGGCAATGAGCAGTTCTTC.